Presented here are 22 T cell receptor beta chains from one specimen sequenced in a study of cytomegalovirus exposure and HLA in healthy donors. PCR used 60 Vbeta primers and 13 Jbeta primers. Sequencing used immunoSEQ multiplex PCR; TCRdb keeps in-frame clones, though not all of them. In the table there are some 150,000 clones, roughly 80% of which are singletons. Source material: PBMCs. The receptor set was obtained from a female donor in good health and CMV-seronegative.

The J gene is TRBJ1-1, the V gene TRBV9, with D possibly TRBD1 on 6 matching bases. The CDR3 has 13 amino acids. V was cut by 4 bases and J by 5 bases, with 12 bases left in between. CDR1 and CDR2 (germline): SGDLS, YYNGEE. The CDR3 reads CASSLGGATEAFF. The CDR3 DNA sequence: TGTGCCAGCAGCTTGGGGGGGGCTACTGAAGCTTTCTTT.

The gene calls are TRBV28 and TRBJ1-2, with 7 bases identical to TRBD1. The CDR3 runs 13 residues. The ends lost 5 bases at V and 8 bases at J; junction bases unmatched: 8. Germline CDR1 is MDHEN and CDR2 is SYDVKM. CDR3 loop: CASSPDRLGGYTF. CDR3 coding DNA: TGTGCCAGCAGTCCGGACAGGCTCGGCGGCTACACCTTC.

The gene calls are TRBV11-2 and TRBJ2-7; the match to TRBD1 covers 8 bases. V shed 5 bases, J shed 6 bases, and the junction held 6 bases outside the gene matches. CDR1 is SGHAT and CDR2 is FQNNGV in the germline V gene. This CDR3 spans 13 amino acids. Here the CDR3 DNA reads TGTGCCAGCAGCAAGGGACAGGAGTTCGAGCAGTACTTC. It codes for CASSKGQEFEQYF.

A single count supports this clone. This sequence joins TRBV9 and TRBJ2-2; D ambiguous. This CDR3 region has 12 residues. The germline CDR1 and CDR2 sequences are SGDLS and YYNGEE. The V end lost 4 bases, the J end lost 5 bases, and 6 bases lay between the germline ends. The chain's CDR3 is CASSTTTGELFF. The CDR3 DNA reads as TGTGCCAGCAGCACGACTACCGGGGAGCTGTTTTTT.

This clone was detected only a few times. J is TRBJ2-3 and V is TRBV6-6; unclear D gene. This CDR3 comprises 15 residues. Trimming took off 2 bases at V and 1 base at J, with 10 bases between the two ends. In germline, CDR1 is MNHNY, CDR2 SVGAGI (reference sequence). The CDR3 nucleotides read TGTGCCAGCAGTTACCTGGGCTCCGGCACAGATACGCAGTATTTT. It specifies CASSYLGSGTDTQYF.

This clone was detected once. The V gene is TRBV11-2, the J gene TRBJ2-1; the match to TRBD1 covers 10 bases. V shed 4 bases, J shed 7 bases, and the junction held 10 bases outside the gene matches. The CDR3 contains 16 residues. Germline loops: CDR1 SGHAT, CDR2 FQNNGV. The CDR3, as DNA: TGTGCCAGCAGCTCCTGGACAGGGGGTTGGTCAAATGAGCAGTTCTTC. It translates to CASSSWTGGWSNEQFF.

The chain recombines TRBV5-1 with TRBJ2-5; TRBD1 matches at 7 bases. Germline CDR1 is SGHRS and CDR2 is YFSETQ. V shed 0 bases and J 3 bases; nucleotides not matched to a gene: 2. This CDR3 is built from 14 residues. CDR3 sequence reads: CASSLVGGEETQYF. The CDR3 DNA reads as TGCGCCAGCAGCTTGGTAGGGGGCGAAGAGACCCAGTACTTC.

This clone showed up just a few times. The chain is built from TRBV28 and TRBJ2-1; D call uncertain. This CDR3 has 12 residues. Germline CDR1 is MDHEN and CDR2 is SYDVKM. Trimming cost V 2 bases and J 10 bases, with 9 bases left between them. This CDR3 is CASSLTGREQFF. CDR3 coding DNA: TGTGCCAGCAGTTTAACCGGCAGGGAGCAGTTCTTC.

CDR3 loop: CASSDSDRGNYGYTF. The CDR3 region has the DNA TGTGCCAGCAGCGATTCGGACAGGGGGAACTATGGCTACACCTTC. The V call is TRBV11-1, the J call TRBJ1-2; 10 nucleotides line up with TRBD1. V was pared by 5 bases and J by 2 bases, with 5 bases of the junction left unmatched. This CDR3 has 15 residues. Looked up from germline, CDR1 is SGHAT and CDR2 is FQDESV (reference sequence).

This rearrangement joins TRBV6-1 to TRBJ1-2; the match to TRBD1 covers 7 bases. V trimming: 6 bases; J trimming: 4 bases; junction bases outside the gene matches: 5. CDR1 is MNHNS and CDR2 is SASEGT in the germline V gene. CDR3 length: 13 amino acids. The CDR3 is CASRGTALYGYTF. In DNA form, the CDR3 reads TGTGCCAGCAGAGGGACAGCACTCTATGGCTACACCTTC.

In its sample, this clone was seen once. The V and J genes are TRBV7-6 and TRBJ2-5; 7 positions match TRBD2. The J call is doubtful: the DNA matches TRBJ2-7 better. The CDR3 contains 16 residues. Germline CDR1 SGHVS, CDR2 FNYEAQ. The CDR3 DNA sequence: TGTGCCAGCAGCTTAGATAGGCCTAGCGGTTACTACGAGCAGTACTTC. This encodes CASSLDRPSGYYEQYF.

V usage is TRBV2 and J usage is TRBJ2-6; D is ambiguous. The V end was cut by 2 bases, the J end by 4 bases, with 15 bases between. From germline, CDR1 is SNHLY and CDR2 FYNNEI. The CDR3 extends over 17 amino acids. The CDR3 nucleotides read TGTGCCAGCAGTGAATACAGCACCTTCTCAGGGGCCAACGTCCTGACTTTC. Translating gives CASSEYSTFSGANVLTF.

This rearrangement joins TRBV7-3 to TRBJ2-3; tentative D call: TRBD2 (5 bases). This CDR3 has 16 amino acids. V shed 5 bases and J shed 0 bases, with 15 bases lying between them. Germline CDR1 is SGHTA and CDR2 is FQGTGA. DNA of the CDR3: TGTGCCAGCAGCCAAGGGAGAACGACTAGCACAGATACGCAGTATTTT. It yields the protein CASSQGRTTSTDTQYF.

V is TRBV6-5 and J is TRBJ1-1, with TRBD1 matching over 7 bases. The CDR3 is made up of 14 amino acids. With 8 bases clipped from V and 7 bases from J, the junction kept 13 bases outside the gene matches. Germline CDR1 MNHEY, CDR2 SVGAGI. This CDR3 is CASRPSGGQVEAFF. Here the CDR3 DNA reads TGTGCCAGCCGTCCCTCGGGTGGACAGGTTGAAGCTTTCTTT.

The chain has TRBV15 and TRBJ1-1, with 7 positions matching TRBD1. V lost 2 bases to trimming and J lost 2 bases; unmatched junction nucleotides: 5. CDR1 and CDR2 (germline): LNHNV, YYDKDF (reference sequence). This CDR3 has 15 residues. CDR3 region: CATSRRQGGNTEAFF. Here the CDR3 DNA reads TGTGCCACCAGCAGAAGACAGGGTGGAAACACTGAAGCTTTCTTT.

The CDR3 DNA follows: TGCGCCAGCAGCTTTACAGGGGGCGCGCACACTGAAGCTTTCTTT. It encodes CASSFTGGAHTEAFF. The chain joins TRBV5-1 to TRBJ1-1; 9 nucleotides agree with TRBD1. CDR3 length: 15 amino acids. Germline loops: CDR1 SGHRS, CDR2 YFSETQ. Trimming cost V 2 bases and J 3 bases; bases outside gene matches: 5.

This clone was found a few times. The V and J genes are TRBV5-1 and TRBJ2-7; 14 bases map to TRBD2. CDR1 and CDR2 from the germline V gene are SGHRS and YFSETQ. The V segment lost 0 bases and the J segment 5 bases; nucleotides outside the gene matches: 4. The CDR3 runs 16 residues. The CDR3 DNA reads TGCGCCAGCAGCTTGGGGGGGACTAGCGGGAGTGACGAGCAGTACTTC. Encoded protein: CASSLGGTSGSDEQYF.

The genes are TRBV6-4 and TRBJ1-2, with D maybe TRBD1 (6 bases). V dropped 5 bases and J dropped 4 bases, with 20 bases sitting between them. The CDR3 has 16 amino acids. In germline, CDR1 is MRHNA, CDR2 SNTAGT. The CDR3 nucleotides read TGTGCCAGCAGTCCTTTTCCGACAGGACTCCTCTATGGCTACACCTTC. Its protein is CASSPFPTGLLYGYTF.

This clone was detected a few times. The chain employs TRBV18 and TRBJ2-7; D is perhaps TRBD1 (6 bases). The CDR3 sequence is 13 residues long. CDR1 and CDR2 from the germline V gene are KGHSH and LQKENI. The V end lost 4 bases, the J end lost 2 bases, and 9 bases lay between the germline ends. CDR3 bases: TGTGCCAGCTCACAGGGGGTAGCCTACGAGCAGTACTTC. Translated: CASSQGVAYEQYF.

The rearrangement uses TRBV28 and TRBJ1-1; D is unresolved. V dropped 8 bases and J dropped 0 bases, with 10 bases sitting between them. There are 13 residues in the CDR3. Germline assignment: CDR1 MDHEN and CDR2 SYDVKM. CDR3 in amino acids: CASPKNMNTEAFF. The CDR3 DNA reads TGTGCCAGCCCCAAAAACATGAACACTGAAGCTTTCTTT.

This clone was observed a few times. The V call is TRBV2, the J call TRBJ1-1; the D is unclear. The germline V and J ends were trimmed by 4 bases and 0 bases, with 9 bases remaining between them. Germline lookup yields CDR1 SNHLY and CDR2 FYNNEI. The CDR3 extends over 14 amino acids. This CDR3 reads CASSGRGLNTEAFF. In nucleotides, the CDR3 is TGTGCCAGCAGTGGACGAGGCCTGAACACTGAAGCTTTCTTT.

This clone was recorded only once. The chain links TRBV5-4 to TRBJ2-1, with TRBD1 matching 10 bases. Germline CDR1 reads SGHNT; CDR2 reads YYREEE (reference sequence). The CDR3 is 15 amino acids. J was trimmed by 8 bases and V by 9 bases; bases with no gene match: 14. This CDR3 reads CATTSPGQGIYEQFF. As DNA, the CDR3 is TGTGCCACCACCTCCCCGGGACAGGGGATCTATGAGCAGTTCTTC.